This TCR beta chain originates from a study of T cells after yellow fever vaccination. Across the study: Researchers used SMART-Seq v4 Ultra Low Input to prepare fractions that had low cell numbers.

TCRdb itself ran the 5' RACE reads through MiXCR, one entry per CDR3 protein. The sample carries under 400,000 distinct CDR3 sequences, 11% recorded once. Looked up from germline, CDR1 is MGHRA and CDR2 is YSYEKL. This CDR3 contains 14 residues. V was shortened by 3 bases and J by 5 bases, with 13 bases between the two germline ends. This receptor was taken from a man younger than 35 who received the YFV17D yellow fever vaccine. The rearrangement uses TRBV4-1 and TRBJ2-5; tentatively, D is TRBD2 (6 bases). The specimen was PBMCs, collected on the day of the first yellow fever vaccination. The CDR3 sequence: CASSHGTFGETQYF. The CDR3 DNA reads TGCGCCAGCAGCCATGGGACTTTTGGGGAGACCCAGTACTTC.